This T cell receptor beta chain was identified in a study of T cell responses to AZD1222 COVID-19 vaccine. The overall study: Second-dose intervals near 4 or 12 weeks were combined.

Some clones are missing from TCRdb's copy, which holds only in-frame ones; the method was immunoSEQ multiplex PCR. This repertoire shows 130,000 or so clones, 93% found once; its top ten account for 5.4%. Study-level results: Only after the peak T cell response were repertoires sampled. Among vaccine-associated CD4 TCRs, coverage spanned spike, with dominance at 160-218 and 743-854. Donors, mostly white British, included more females; clonal diversity was possibly underestimated.

This CDR3 is 14 amino acids long. The germline gives CDR1 LNHDA, CDR2 SQIVND (reference sequence). After removal of 5 bases from V and 6 bases from J, the junction contained 5 bases not matched to a gene. Of note for this clone: Its antigen is not known.

The specimen was peripheral blood, collected on day 0 of AZD1222 vaccination. This chain uses TRBV19 with TRBJ1-5, with 9 positions matching TRBD1. The clonotype comes from an adult in good health. CDR3 nucleotide sequence: TGTGCCAGTAGTCCACAGGGGGCTACTCAGCCCCAGCATTTT. Protein product: CASSPQGATQPQHF. The variable domain in full, completed from reference TRBV19 and TRBJ1-5, reads DGGITQSPKYLFRKEGQNVTLSCEQNLNHDAMYWYRQDPGQGLRLIYYSQIVNDFQKGDIAEGYSVSREKKESFPLTVTSAQKNPTAFYLCASSPQGATQPQHFGDGTRLSIL.